Listed below are T cell receptor beta chains from one sample, sequenced in a study of PD-L1 blockade in urothelial cancer. Data came from immunoSEQ multiplex PCR; TCRdb stores just in-frame clones and leaves some out. This repertoire shows about 63,000 clones, roughly 76% found once; its top ten account for more than 5.5%. Sequenced here: PBMCs, sampled around atezolizumab (anti-PD-L1) treatment. These TCRs come from a man between 65 and 85 years old with urothelial cancer. The CDR3 runs from the conserved cysteine through the conserved F or W. Fields, in order: D gene, clone size, J gene, V gene, CDR3 DNA, CDR3 protein. The D gene is left open where the match is weak. Expanded clones are given a class, and other clones once, few, many or no size at all.

D: -
size: -
J: TRBJ2-2
V: TRBV15
DNA: TGTGCCACCAGCACAAAACAAGACACCGGGGAGCTGTTTTTT
CDR3: CATSTKQDTGELFF

D: -
size: few
J: TRBJ1-1
V: TRBV29-1
DNA: TGCAGCGTTTTGAGGGAGCTGAACACTGAAGCTTTCTTT
CDR3: CSVLRELNTEAFF

D: -
size: -
J: TRBJ1-2
V: TRBV15
DNA: TGTGCCACCAGCAGAGTGCAGGGGCTCTATGGCTACACCTTC
CDR3: CATSRVQGLYGYTF

D: -
size: -
J: TRBJ2-3
V: TRBV1
DNA: TGCACCAGCAGCCAAGATCGCACTAGCGGGGGATTATGCACAGATACGCAGTATTTT
CDR3: CTSSQDRTSGGLCTDTQYF

D: -
size: -
J: TRBJ2-1
V: TRBV9
DNA: TGTGCCAGCAGCGACCGGGACACGGCTTATCCGAGCTCCTACAATGAGCAGTTCTTC
CDR3: CASSDRDTAYPSSYNEQFF

D: -
size: -
J: TRBJ1-2
V: TRBV10-3
DNA: TGTGCCATCAGCTCGGACAGTTATGGCTACACCTTC
CDR3: CAISSDSYGYTF

D: -
size: -
J: TRBJ2-1
V: TRBV9
DNA: TGTGCCAGCAGCGGCACAGACAATGAGCAGTTCTTC
CDR3: CASSGTDNEQFF

D: -
size: -
J: TRBJ2-2
V: TRBV28
DNA: TGTGCCAGCAGGCCTCAGGGCTACACCGGGGAGCTGTTTTTT
CDR3: CASRPQGYTGELFF

D: -
size: once
J: TRBJ1-4
V: TRBV21-1
DNA: TGTGCCAGCAGCAAAGAGTTACAGGGGGATAATGAAAAACTGTTTTTT
CDR3: CASSKELQGDNEKLFF

D: -
size: many
J: TRBJ1-1
V: TRBV5-1
DNA: TGCGCCAGCAGCGCGTTCATGAACACTGAAGCTTTCTTT
CDR3: CASSAFMNTEAFF

D: -
size: -
J: TRBJ2-3
V: TRBV5-1
DNA: TGCGCCAGCAGCCATACAGGGTTAGATACGCAGTATTTT
CDR3: CASSHTGLDTQYF

D: TRBD1
size: few
J: TRBJ2-7
V: TRBV2
DNA: TGTGCCAGCAGGACCAGAGCCGGGACAGGGAGGGAGCAGTACTTC
CDR3: CASRTRAGTGREQYF

D: TRBD1
size: -
J: TRBJ1-4
V: TRBV15
DNA: TGTGCCACCAGCAGAGAACAGGGGGCGCAGGCTGAAAAACTGTTTTTT
CDR3: CATSREQGAQAEKLFF

D: -
size: -
J: TRBJ1-5
V: TRBV7-9
DNA: TGTGCCAGCAGCTTAGGAGAGGGAATTATGGAGCAGCCCCAGCATTTT
CDR3: CASSLGEGIMEQPQHF

D: TRBD1
size: -
J: TRBJ1-2
V: TRBV10-3
DNA: TGTGCCATCAGTGAGGCGGGACAGGGGGATGGCTACACCTTC
CDR3: CAISEAGQGDGYTF

D: -
size: -
J: TRBJ2-3
V: TRBV2
DNA: TGTGCCAGCAGTGCACTTAGCGGCACAGATACGCAGTATTTT
CDR3: CASSALSGTDTQYF

D: TRBD1
size: -
J: TRBJ2-7
V: TRBV10-1
DNA: TGCGCCAGCAGTGAGTCGGGACAGCCCGAGCAGTACTTC
CDR3: CASSESGQPEQYF

D: -
size: -
J: TRBJ1-1
V: TRBV2
DNA: TGTGCCAGCAGTGAAGGTTGGGGGCGGAACACTGAAGCTTTCTTT
CDR3: CASSEGWGRNTEAFF

D: TRBD1
size: -
J: TRBJ1-4
V: TRBV4-2
DNA: TGTGCCAGCAGCCAGGGGGCAGGGGGTAATGAAAAACTGTTTTTT
CDR3: CASSQGAGGNEKLFF

D: -
size: -
J: TRBJ2-1
V: TRBV9
DNA: TGTGCCAGCAGCGTAGCAGCGTACAATGAGCAGTTCTTC
CDR3: CASSVAAYNEQFF

D: TRBD1
size: -
J: TRBJ2-7
V: TRBV6-6
DNA: TGTGCCAGCAGTCCCGGACAGGGTAACGAGCAGTACTTC
CDR3: CASSPGQGNEQYF

D: TRBD2
size: -
J: TRBJ2-1
V: TRBV9
DNA: TGTGCCAGCAGCGGACATAGCGGGAGGGGGTACAATGAGCAGTTCTTC
CDR3: CASSGHSGRGYNEQFF

D: TRBD1
size: -
J: TRBJ1-6
V: TRBV6-4
DNA: TGTGCCAGCAGCGAACTACAGGGGGCTAATTCACCCCTCCACTTT
CDR3: CASSELQGANSPLHF

D: -
size: -
J: TRBJ2-2
V: TRBV5-1
DNA: TGCGCCAGCAGCTTGAACTTTGACACCGGGGAGCTGTTTTTT
CDR3: CASSLNFDTGELFF

D: -
size: -
J: TRBJ2-1
V: TRBV4-1
DNA: TGCGCCAGCAGCCAAGGTACAGCCAGCTCCTACAATGAGCAGTTCTTC
CDR3: CASSQGTASSYNEQFF

D: TRBD2
size: few
J: TRBJ2-1
V: TRBV14
DNA: TGTGCCAGCAGCCAATTTGCGGGGGTCTCCTACAATGAGCAGTTCTTC
CDR3: CASSQFAGVSYNEQFF

D: TRBD1
size: -
J: TRBJ2-7
V: TRBV7-2
DNA: TGTGCCAGCAGCTTAGTTCCAGGGGGCGCGTCCGAGCAGTACTTC
CDR3: CASSLVPGGASEQYF

D: -
size: -
J: TRBJ2-7
V: TRBV2
DNA: TGTGCCAGCAGTGGAGGCGCCCGGAGCTCCTACGAGCAGTACTTC
CDR3: CASSGGARSSYEQYF

D: -
size: -
J: TRBJ2-3
V: TRBV10-1
DNA: TGCGCCAGCAGTGAAGGAGCCCTAGGCGGCACAGATACGCAGTATTTT
CDR3: CASSEGALGGTDTQYF

D: TRBD2
size: once
J: TRBJ2-1
V: TRBV5-1
DNA: TGCGCCAGCAGCTCGGACCCTAGCGGCCCTGGGAATGAGCAGTTCTTC
CDR3: CASSSDPSGPGNEQFF

D: TRBD2
size: -
J: TRBJ2-1
V: TRBV25-1
DNA: TGTGCCAGCAGTGTGACTAGCGGGGGGGCGGGTGAGCAGTTCTTC
CDR3: CASSVTSGGAGEQFF

D: -
size: -
J: TRBJ2-7
V: TRBV11-3
DNA: TGTGCCAGCAGCTTAGGTGTTGAGTACGAGCAGTACTTC
CDR3: CASSLGVEYEQYF

D: -
size: -
J: TRBJ1-2
V: TRBV30
DNA: TGTGCCTGGACCGAGCAGGGGAACTATGGCTACACCTTC
CDR3: CAWTEQGNYGYTF

D: TRBD2
size: -
J: TRBJ2-2
V: TRBV9
DNA: TGTGCCAGCAGCCCCTCACTAGCGGGGAACACCGGGGAGCTGTTTTTT
CDR3: CASSPSLAGNTGELFF

D: TRBD1
size: -
J: TRBJ2-3
V: TRBV6-1
DNA: TGTGCCAGCAGCGCCACAGGGGTGGGAACAGATACGCAGTATTTT
CDR3: CASSATGVGTDTQYF

D: -
size: -
J: TRBJ2-1
V: TRBV14
DNA: TGTGCCAGCAGCCAAGTTACAGCCTTCCACAATGAGCAGTTCTTC
CDR3: CASSQVTAFHNEQFF

D: -
size: -
J: TRBJ1-2
V: TRBV5-4
DNA: TGTGCCAGCAGCTGGGGGCGGGGGGTCAACTATGGCTACACCTTC
CDR3: CASSWGRGVNYGYTF

D: TRBD2
size: -
J: TRBJ2-1
V: TRBV9
DNA: TGTGCCAGCAGCGTAGGTAATAGCGGGGGCTACAATGAGCAGTTCTTC
CDR3: CASSVGNSGGYNEQFF

D: TRBD2
size: -
J: TRBJ2-5
V: TRBV2
DNA: TGTGCCAGCAGTGAGAATTCTAGCGGGGGCCCCCAAGAGACCCAGTACTTC
CDR3: CASSENSSGGPQETQYF

D: TRBD1
size: few
J: TRBJ1-5
V: TRBV5-6
DNA: TGTGCCAGCAGCTCGGGAGGGGGGACAGGGGGTAATCAGCCCCAGCATTTT
CDR3: CASSSGGGTGGNQPQHF

D: TRBD2
size: -
J: TRBJ2-7
V: TRBV9
DNA: TGTGCCAGCAGCGCCGGGGGGGGCGAATCCTACGAGCAGTACTTC
CDR3: CASSAGGGESYEQYF

D: TRBD2
size: -
J: TRBJ2-3
V: TRBV2
DNA: TGTGCCAGCAGTCTAGCGGGAGGGATGCAGAGCACAGATACGCAGTATTTT
CDR3: CASSLAGGMQSTDTQYF